This T cell receptor beta chain originates from a study of blood T cell repertoires in COVID-19. About the research overall: Sources were T cells, B-cell-depleted T cells, or PBMCs; the material itself was cDNA or gDNA.

This clone came up once. In the original workflow: Amplifying reference gene primers gave estimates of nucleated cell counts. The assay was immunoSEQ multiplex PCR, and TCRdb's table has in-frame clones only and misses some. V and J calls and clone size are those listed in that table; D and trimming were worked out from the DNA. The table lists over 30,000 clones, roughly 86% of them singletons. This CDR3 region has 16 residues. The germline V gene encodes CDR1 SGHKS and CDR2 YYEKEE (reference sequence). V shed 2 bases and J 3 bases; nucleotides not matched to a gene: 10. The sequencing sample was made of peripheral blood. The J gene is TRBJ1-1, the V gene TRBV5-5; 7 bases match TRBD1. The receptor was derived from a human donor with active COVID-19. The donor label of this sample is uncertain. DNA of the CDR3: TGTGCCAGCAGCTTAGGGCCCTACAGGGGAGACACTGAAGCTTTCTTT. Encoded protein: CASSLGPYRGDTEAFF.